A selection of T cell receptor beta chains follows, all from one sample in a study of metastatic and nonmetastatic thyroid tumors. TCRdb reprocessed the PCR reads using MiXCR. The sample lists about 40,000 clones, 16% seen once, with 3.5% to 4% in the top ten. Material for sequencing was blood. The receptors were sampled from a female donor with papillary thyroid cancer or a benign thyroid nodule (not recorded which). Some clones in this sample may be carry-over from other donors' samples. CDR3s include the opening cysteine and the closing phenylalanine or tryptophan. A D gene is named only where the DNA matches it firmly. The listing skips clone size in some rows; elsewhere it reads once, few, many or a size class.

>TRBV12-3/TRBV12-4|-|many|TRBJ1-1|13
TGTGCCAGCAGTCTCCAGGGGTCCACTGAAGCTTTCTTT
CASSLQGSTEAFF
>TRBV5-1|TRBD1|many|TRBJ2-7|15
TGCGCCAGCAGCCTAGGGACAGGGCAAACCTACGAGCAGTACTTC
CASSLGTGQTYEQYF
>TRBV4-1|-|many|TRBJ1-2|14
TGCGCCAGCAGCCTGGGGGACATGCAGAATGGCTACACCTTC
CASSLGDMQNGYTF
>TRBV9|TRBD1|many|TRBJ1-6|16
TGTGCCAGCAGCGTAAGCCAGGGGGCCGGTAATTCACCCCTCCACTTT
CASSVSQGAGNSPLHF
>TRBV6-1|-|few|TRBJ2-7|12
TGTGCCAGCAGTGGGGTTTCCTACGAGCAGTACTTC
CASSGVSYEQYF
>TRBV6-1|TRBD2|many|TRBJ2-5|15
TGTGCCAGCAGTGAAGGGGCTAGCGGGGGAGAGACCCAGTACTTC
CASSEGASGGETQYF
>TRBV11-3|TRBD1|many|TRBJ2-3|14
TGTGCCAGCAGCCAGTTTGGACAGGGGGATACGCAGTATTTT
CASSQFGQGDTQYF
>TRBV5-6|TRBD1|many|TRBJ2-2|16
TGTGCCAGCAGCCGTACAGGGGGATCGCGGACCGGGGAGCTGTTTTTT
CASSRTGGSRTGELFF
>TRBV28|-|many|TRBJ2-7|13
TGTGCCAGCAGTTTTTCGGGATCCTGGGAGCAGTACTTC
CASSFSGSWEQYF
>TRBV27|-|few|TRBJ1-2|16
TGTGCCAGCATTTTAAGCTGGGTCCAGGGTAGCTATGGCTACACCTTC
CASILSWVQGSYGYTF
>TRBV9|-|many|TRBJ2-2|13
TGTGCCAGCAGCGTAGTGGGGGGCGGGGAGCTGTTTTTT
CASSVVGGGELFF
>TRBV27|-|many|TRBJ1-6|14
TGTGCCAGCAGTTTTGACAAATATAATTCACCCCTCCACTTT
CASSFDKYNSPLHF
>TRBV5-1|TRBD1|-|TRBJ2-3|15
TGCGCCAGCAGCTTCCGGACAGGGGGCGCGGATACTCAGTATTTT
CASSFRTGGADTQYF
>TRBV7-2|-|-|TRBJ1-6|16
TGTGCCAGCAGCCCCGCGTCCGGACAGACCTATTCACCCCTCCACTTT
CASSPASGQTYSPLHF
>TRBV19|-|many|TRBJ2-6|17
TGTGCCAGTAATAGGGTCGGGGGTGGCTCTGGGGCCAACGTCCTGACTTTC
CASNRVGGGSGANVLTF
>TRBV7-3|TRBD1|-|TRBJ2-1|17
TGTGCCAGCAGCCGGGACAGACCAGGAGTCCCTGGGGGTGAGCAGTTCTTC
CASSRDRPGVPGGEQFF
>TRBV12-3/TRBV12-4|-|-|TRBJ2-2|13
TGTGCCCCCCCGGGGTCCCGTACCGGGGAGCTGTTTTTT
CAPPGSRTGELFF
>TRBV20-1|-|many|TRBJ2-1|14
TGCAGTGCTAGAGTTGTGGACAACCTAAATGAGCAGTTCTTC
CSARVVDNLNEQFF
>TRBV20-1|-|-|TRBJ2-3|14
TGCAGTGCTAGAAAACCCATAACCACAGATACGCAGTATTTT
CSARKPITTDTQYF
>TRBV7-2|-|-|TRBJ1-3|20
TGTGCCAGCAGCAACCCCCTCGGGATTGCAGAACAAGGGTCTGGAAACACCATATATTTT
CASSNPLGIAEQGSGNTIYF
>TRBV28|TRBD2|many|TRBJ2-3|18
TGTGCCAGCAGTTTCTTACTAGCGGGAGGGTATAGCACAGATACGCAGTATTTT
CASSFLLAGGYSTDTQYF
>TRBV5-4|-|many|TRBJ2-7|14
TGTGCCAGCAGCTTACAAGGGACGGACTACGAGCAGTACTTC
CASSLQGTDYEQYF
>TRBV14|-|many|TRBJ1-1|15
TGTGCCAGCAGCCAAAAATCAGACAGTAACACTGAAGCTTTCTTT
CASSQKSDSNTEAFF
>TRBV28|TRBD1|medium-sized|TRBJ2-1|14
TGTGCCAGCAGTTCGGGACAGGGGGACAATGAGCAGTTCTTC
CASSSGQGDNEQFF
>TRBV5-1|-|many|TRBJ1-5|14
TGCGCCAGCAGCTTCGAGGCCGGCAATCAGCCCCAGCATTTT
CASSFEAGNQPQHF
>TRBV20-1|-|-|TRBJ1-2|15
TGCAGTGCTGGGATGGGCCTCATCGGGCTATATGGCTACACCTTC
CSAGMGLIGLYGYTF
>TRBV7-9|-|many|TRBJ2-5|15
TGTGCCAGCAGCTACCGGGGGACAGTTGAAGAGACCCAGTACTTC
CASSYRGTVEETQYF
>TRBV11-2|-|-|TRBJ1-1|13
TGTGCCAGCAGCTTATGGTTGAACACTCAAGCTTTCTTT
CASSLWLNTQAFF
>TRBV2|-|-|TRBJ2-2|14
TGTGCCAGCAATCGAGAAATTAACACCGGGGAGCTGTTTTTT
CASNREINTGELFF
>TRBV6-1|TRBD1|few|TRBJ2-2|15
TGTGCCAGCAGTGACAGGGGGCTCTTCACTGGGGAGCTGTTTTTT
CASSDRGLFTGELFF
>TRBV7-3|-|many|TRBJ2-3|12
TGTGCCAGCAGCTTAATTGGCGATACGCAGTATTTT
CASSLIGDTQYF